This TCR beta chain was sequenced for a study of T cell repertoires in cytomegalovirus infection. J gave up 6 bases and V 4 bases, and 7 bases lay outside the gene matches. Germline values: CDR1 SGHTA, CDR2 FQGTGA. The CDR3 has 14 residues. TCRdb analysed the reads with MiXCR anew, one entry per CDR3 protein. The table has 290,000 or so distinct CDR3 sequences, about 25% seen once. The sample taken for sequencing was PBMCs. V gene TRBV7-3 combines with J gene TRBJ2-5; TRBD2 matches at 8 bases. The TCR was taken from a human donor in good health (CMV status not recorded). Some clones in this sample may be carry-over from other donors' samples. CDR3 bases: TGTGCCAGCAGCTCGACGGGGGGGGGACAGACCCAGTACTTC. Translated, it gives CASSSTGGGQTQYF.